This TCR beta chain is from a study of T cells in Graves' hyperthyroidism and ophthalmopathy. Whole-study findings and limits: Stable hyperthyroidism was separated from ophthalmopathy by a model based on 13 V-J features.

Per germline, CDR1 SEHNR and CDR2 FQNEAQ (reference sequence). Trimming removed 5 bases at V and 9 bases at J, with 14 bases between. The CDR3 sequence is 13 residues long. In this sample, this clonotype turned up a few times. Its specificity is unknown. RNA transcripts served as the template for amplifying TCR beta CDR3 regions. In the first-round RT-PCR of the TCR CDR3, the HTBI primer set was used. TCRdb processed the multiplex PCR reads anew with MiXCR; each CDR3 protein has one entry. Of more than 550,000 distinct CDR3 sequences in the sample, roughly 17% were seen once. This sequence joins TRBV7-9 and TRBJ1-5; D possibly corresponds to TRBD1 (5 bases). This receptor was taken from a man aged 45-65 years with Graves' hyperthyroidism. The sequencing input was blood. CDR3 nucleotide sequence: TGTGCCAGCAGCAGGGACGACTGGATGCCCCAGCATTTT. Encoded protein: CASSRDDWMPQHF. The whole variable domain, filled in from reference TRBV7-9 and TRBJ1-5, reads DTGVSQNPRHKITKRGQNVTFRCDPISEHNRLYWYRQTLGQGPEFLTYFQNEAQLEKSRLLSDRFSAERPKGSFSTLEIQRTEQGDSAMYLCASSRDDWMPQHFGDGTRLSIL.